These 29 T cell receptor beta chains were all obtained from the same sample, sequenced in a study of T cells after yellow fever vaccination. TCRdb re-analysed the 5' RACE reads in MiXCR, keeping a single row per CDR3 protein. Of 200,000 to 300,000 distinct CDR3 sequences listed, more than 3.5% are singletons. The sample here was PBMCs, taken 15 days after the yellow fever booster vaccination. Receptor source: a man aged 18 to 30 who received the YFV17D yellow fever vaccine.

This clonotype appeared many times. A junction boundary mismatches the germline segment, possibly from a read error. This sequence joins TRBV5-1 and TRBJ2-2; D ambiguous. CDR3 length equals 14 residues. Germline V gives CDR1 SGHRS, CDR2 YFSETQ. The CDR3 coding sequence is TGTGCCAGCAGCTTAGCCGCGAACACCGGGGAGCTGTTTTTT. Translating gives CASSLAANTGELFF.

This clonotype has at least ten counts. This sequence joins TRBV28 and TRBJ2-7, with TRBD1 as a possible D gene (6 bases). Germline V gene data show CDR1 as MDHEN and CDR2 as SYDVKM. Trimming pared 5 bases from V and 4 bases from J, leaving 21 bases between. The CDR3 consists of 16 residues. The CDR3 sequence is CASSLLIDRPKYEQYV. The CDR3 nucleotides are TGTGCCAGCAGTCTTCTTATCGACAGGCCTAAGTACGAGCAGTACGTC.

This clonotype was seen at least ten times. In nucleotides, the CDR3 is TGTGCCTGGAGTGTACAGAGGGGACAGCCCCAGCATTTT. Amino acids: CAWSVQRGQPQHF. The chain is built from TRBV30 and TRBJ1-5; TRBD1 is a possible D gene (5 bases). Germline-derived CDR1 and CDR2 are GTSNPN and SVGIG (reference sequence). Trimming removed 0 bases at V and 7 bases at J, with 10 bases between. This CDR3 has 13 residues.

This clonotype came up many times. V is TRBV21-1 and J is TRBJ2-6; TRBD2 is the table's D call, not checked against the DNA. TRBV21-1 is deemed a pseudogene. This CDR3 contains 17 residues. The DNA of the CDR3 is TGTGCCAGGGGGGATAGTTCCGGTTCGATCGGGGCCAACGTCCTGACTTTC. Its translation: CARGDSSGSIGANVLTF.

This clonotype came up many times. The chain has TRBV6-4 and TRBJ2-3; 10 nucleotides match TRBD2. Trimming removed 2 bases from V and 2 bases from J; junction bases left unmatched: 1. CDR1 and CDR2 (germline): MRHNA, SNTAGT. There are 15 residues in the CDR3. Here the CDR3 reads CASSDSGGATDTQYF. For the CDR3, the DNA is TGTGCCAGCAGTGACAGCGGGGGGGCCACAGATACGCAGTATTTT.

This clonotype was seen many times. The chain couples TRBV7-2 to TRBJ2-3; 8 bases fit TRBD2. V was clipped by 0 bases and J by 10 bases; unmatched bases: 9. The CDR3 sequence is 15 residues long. CDR1 and CDR2 from the germline V gene are SGHTA and FQGNSA. CDR3: CASSLAPGGGTAQYF. CDR3 nucleotide sequence: TGTGCCAGCAGCTTAGCCCCCGGGGGGGGGACGGCGCAGTATTTT. Based on the CDR3 plus reference TRBV7-2 and TRBJ2-3, the full variable domain is GAGVSQSPSNKVTEKGKDVELRCDPISGHTALYWYRQSLGQGLEFLIYFQGNSAPDKSGLPSDRFSAERTGGSVSTLTIQRTQQEDSAVYLCASSLAPGGGTAQYFGPGTRLTVL.

This clonotype was counted ten times or more. The chain recombines TRBV20-1 with TRBJ2-1, with D tentatively TRBD2 (6 bases). Germline V gives CDR1 DFQATT, CDR2 SNEGSKA (reference sequence). This CDR3 has 13 amino acids. The ends were cut back, 3 bases at V and 0 bases at J, with 6 bases in the middle. The CDR3 is CSASGGSYNEQFF. Here the CDR3 DNA reads TGCAGTGCTAGCGGGGGCTCCTACAATGAGCAGTTCTTC.

The sample holds many counts of this clonotype. DNA for the CDR3: TGTGCCAGCAGCCAAGACCCGGCCCAGGGCTCTGGGGCCAACGTCCTGACTTTC. It yields the protein CASSQDPAQGSGANVLTF. The chain combines TRBV4-2 with TRBJ2-6, with D perhaps matching TRBD1 (5 bases). CDR3 length: 18 residues. The V end was cut by 0 bases, the J end by 0 bases, with 12 bases between. The germline V gene has CDR1 LGHNA and CDR2 YNFKEQ.

This chain joins TRBV20-1 and TRBJ2-5; no reliable D call. CDR3 length: 11 residues. Germline V CDR1 and CDR2: DFQATT, SNEGSKA (reference sequence). Trimming removed 4 bases from V and 7 bases from J, with 10 bases in between. CDR3 DNA: TGCAGTGCTACCCTAGTAGGGACCCAGTACTTC. Its protein product is CSATLVGTQYF.

This clonotype has ten or more counts. This rearrangement joins TRBV5-4 to TRBJ1-1; tentatively, D is TRBD1 (5 bases). From germline, CDR1 is SGHNT and CDR2 YYREEE (reference sequence). Trimming removed 0 bases from V and 0 bases from J, with 9 bases in between. This CDR3 has 15 residues. The CDR3 is CASSLGGGMNTEAFF. The DNA for the CDR3 is TGTGCCAGCAGCTTGGGCGGGGGTATGAACACTGAAGCTTTCTTT. Drawing the rest from reference TRBV5-4 and TRBJ1-1, the complete variable domain is ETGVTQSPTHLIKTRGQQVTLRCSSQSGHNTVSWYQQALGQGPQFIFQYYREEENGRGNFPPRFSGLQFPNYSSELNVNALELDDSALYLCASSLGGGMNTEAFFGQGTRLTVV.

This clonotype was picked up many times. This chain uses TRBV21-1 with TRBJ2-7; TRBD2, as called in the table, went unchecked against the DNA. TRBV21-1 is a pseudogene segment. The CDR3 contains 18 residues. The CDR3 here is CASSTSTLWTPSSYEQYV. The DNA for the CDR3 is TGTGCCAGCAGCACCTCAACCCTCTGGACTCCCAGCTCCTACGAGCAGTACGTC.

This clonotype was detected many times. V gene TRBV6-1 combines with J gene TRBJ2-1; 9 bases are a match to TRBD2. The ends lost 3 bases at V and 4 bases at J; junction bases unmatched: 7. The CDR3 consists of 16 residues. Germline CDR1 reads MNHNS; CDR2 reads SASEGT. CDR3 sequence reads: CASSDNSGGPYNEQFF. DNA of the CDR3: TGTGCCAGCAGTGATAACAGCGGGGGGCCTTACAATGAGCAGTTCTTC.

This clonotype was counted many times. The genes are TRBV3-1 and TRBJ1-1; the D is unclear. The CDR3 runs 13 residues. Per germline, CDR1 LGHDT and CDR2 YNNKEL (reference sequence). V was clipped by 2 bases and J by 1 base, with 5 bases between them. CDR3 in DNA: TGTGCCAGCAGCCAACGGCCGAACACTGAAGCTTTCTTT. Amino acid sequence: CASSQRPNTEAFF.

This clonotype was detected ten times or more. The V and J genes are TRBV7-9 and TRBJ1-1, with D hard to call. V was pared by 2 bases and J by 0 bases, with 4 bases between. The CDR3 consists of 13 residues. The germline CDR1 and CDR2 sequences are SEHNR and FQNEAQ (reference sequence). In nucleotides, the CDR3 is TGTGCCAGCAGCTTAACCGTGAACACTGAAGCTTTCTTT. Protein sequence: CASSLTVNTEAFF.

This clonotype showed up many times. The rearrangement joins TRBV5-6 to TRBJ1-6; the D gene is possibly TRBD1 (6 bases). The CDR3 contains 14 residues. From germline, CDR1 is SGHDT and CDR2 YYEEEE. The V and J ends lost 2 bases and 8 bases respectively, with 11 bases between them. The CDR3 protein is CASSFGYRDSPLHF. The CDR3 DNA reads TGTGCCAGCAGCTTCGGTTACAGGGATTCACCCCTCCACTTT.

This clonotype was seen only a few times. A much larger clone differs from this one at a single base, so this may be a read error. The rearrangement joins TRBV5-1 to TRBJ2-1; D unresolved. The germline gives CDR1 SGHRS, CDR2 YFSETQ. The CDR3 is 14 residues long. The germline V and J ends were trimmed by 3 bases and 0 bases, with 7 bases remaining between them. For the CDR3, the DNA is TGCGCCAGCAGCTGGGAAAGCTCCTACAATGAGCAGTTCTTC. Its protein is CASSWESSYNEQFF.

This clonotype was seen at least ten times. The chain joins TRBV20-1 to TRBJ1-1; 8 bases line up with TRBD1. Germline assignment: CDR1 DFQATT and CDR2 SNEGSKA (reference sequence). Germline trimming cut 1 base from V and 6 bases from J; bases unmatched to any gene: 10. This CDR3 comprises 15 residues. CDR3 sequence reads: CSARVWNRGTAEAFF. DNA for the CDR3: TGCAGTGCTAGAGTGTGGAACAGGGGGACCGCTGAAGCTTTCTTT.

This clonotype came up many times. V usage is TRBV18 and J usage is TRBJ2-7; possibly TRBD1 or TRBD2 for D (5 bases each). The germline CDR1 and CDR2 sequences are KGHSH and LQKENI. V lost 4 bases and J 3 bases, leaving 16 bases between the germline ends. CDR3 length: 15 amino acids. The CDR3 here is CASSQAGAANYEQYF. The DNA of the CDR3 is TGTGCCAGCTCACAAGCCGGGGCCGCCAACTACGAGCAGTACTTC.

This clonotype was found many times. V gene TRBV6-5 combines with J gene TRBJ2-1; TRBD2 aligns across 15 bases. CDR1 and CDR2 (germline): MNHEY, SVGAGI. The J segment lost 10 bases and the V segment lost 7 bases, leaving 8 bases of the junction unmatched. The CDR3 has 15 residues. CDR3 bases: TGTGCCAGCACCCGGACTAGCGGGGGGGCCCGGGAGCAGTTCTTC. Encoded protein: CASTRTSGGAREQFF.

This clonotype was observed many times. The chain employs TRBV12-3 or TRBV12-4 and TRBJ2-5, with 7 bases that match TRBD1. This CDR3 comprises 14 residues. V was clipped by 6 bases and J by 3 bases; unmatched bases: 7. DNA of the CDR3: TGTGCCAGCAGCCCAGGGGGTCTAAAAGAGACCCAGTACTTC. Its translation is CASSPGGLKETQYF.

This clonotype has at least ten counts. The chain employs TRBV4-1 and TRBJ2-3; 8 nucleotides line up with TRBD1. Germline assignment: CDR1 MGHRA and CDR2 YSYEKL. The CDR3 contains 14 residues. V was clipped by 1 base and J by 7 bases; unmatched bases: 4. The CDR3 sequence is CASSQVDRVNTQYF. The CDR3, as DNA: TGCGCCAGCAGCCAAGTGGACAGGGTCAATACGCAGTATTTT.

The table lists this clonotype with many counts. The chain uses TRBV11-2 and TRBJ1-2; a weak D match, TRBD1 (6 bases). Germline V gives CDR1 SGHAT, CDR2 FQNNGV. Trimming cost V 5 bases and J 3 bases, with 10 bases left between them. CDR3 length: 13 residues. The CDR3 region has the DNA TGTGCCAGCAGCCCTAACAGGGACTATGGCTACACCTTC. It specifies CASSPNRDYGYTF.

This clonotype was seen ten or more times. The rearrangement joins TRBV4-1 to TRBJ1-5; no definite D call. The CDR3 has 15 amino acids. Germline V lookup: CDR1 MGHRA, CDR2 YSYEKL. The ends were cut back, 4 bases at V and 4 bases at J, with 14 bases in the middle. Here the CDR3 DNA reads TGCGCCAGCAGCCTACGACCGGCGGGAAATCAGCCCCAGCATTTT. Its translation: CASSLRPAGNQPQHF.

This clonotype was recorded at least ten times. V is TRBV12-3 or TRBV12-4 and J is TRBJ1-3; D not certain. CDR3 length: 12 residues. The V end was cut by 3 bases, the J end by 2 bases, with 2 bases between. The CDR3 loop is CASSFAGNTIYF. In nucleotides, the CDR3 is TGTGCCAGCAGTTTCGCTGGAAACACCATATATTTT.

This clonotype has a count of ten or more. The chain links TRBV5-1 to TRBJ1-1; D remains ambiguous. The CDR3 has 13 residues. Trimming pared 3 bases from V and 2 bases from J, leaving 8 bases between. Germline V gives CDR1 SGHRS, CDR2 YFSETQ. The CDR3 is CASSWSDNTEAFF. In nucleotides, the CDR3 is TGCGCCAGCAGCTGGAGCGATAACACTGAAGCTTTCTTT.

In this sample, this clonotype turned up many times. V and J are TRBV4-3 and TRBJ2-2; D call uncertain. The CDR3 has 14 amino acids. V lost 0 bases and J 0 bases, leaving 2 bases between the germline ends. Germline V lookup: CDR1 LGHNA, CDR2 YSLEER. CDR3 DNA sequence: TGCGCCAGCAGCCAAGATCCGAACACCGGGGAGCTGTTTTTT. Translating gives CASSQDPNTGELFF.

This clonotype was counted ten times or more. The V gene is TRBV29-1, the J gene TRBJ1-6; D uncertain. Germline V CDR1 and CDR2: SQVTM, ANQGSEA. The V and J ends lost 6 bases and 8 bases respectively, with 14 bases between them. This CDR3 comprises 13 residues. The chain's CDR3 is CSVHLNDDSPLHF. As DNA, the CDR3 is TGCAGCGTCCACCTTAACGACGATTCACCCCTCCACTTT.

This clonotype was detected ten times or more. This chain uses TRBV7-2 with TRBJ1-3, with D maybe TRBD1 (6 bases). The germline V gene has CDR1 SGHTA and CDR2 FQGNSA. Trimming removed 6 bases at V and 6 bases at J, with 15 bases between. This CDR3 is built from 14 residues. CDR3: CASSVTGGANTIYF. The CDR3 bases are TGTGCCAGCAGTGTGACAGGAGGTGCAAACACCATATATTTT. Variable domain in full (rest from reference TRBV7-2 and TRBJ1-3): GAGVSQSPSNKVTEKGKDVELRCDPISGHTALYWYRQSLGQGLEFLIYFQGNSAPDKSGLPSDRFSAERTGGSVSTLTIQRTQQEDSAVYLCASSVTGGANTIYFGEGSWLTVV.

Ten or more counts support this clonotype. The J gene is TRBJ1-2, the V gene TRBV4-3, with TRBD1 as a possible D gene (6 bases). V was trimmed by 4 bases and J by 3 bases, leaving 15 bases between them. The CDR3 has 15 residues. Per the germline V gene, CDR1 is LGHNA and CDR2 is YSLEER. This chain's CDR3 is CASSPLGGHDYGYTF. Written as DNA, the CDR3 is TGCGCCAGCAGCCCCCTGGGGGGGCATGACTATGGCTACACCTTC.